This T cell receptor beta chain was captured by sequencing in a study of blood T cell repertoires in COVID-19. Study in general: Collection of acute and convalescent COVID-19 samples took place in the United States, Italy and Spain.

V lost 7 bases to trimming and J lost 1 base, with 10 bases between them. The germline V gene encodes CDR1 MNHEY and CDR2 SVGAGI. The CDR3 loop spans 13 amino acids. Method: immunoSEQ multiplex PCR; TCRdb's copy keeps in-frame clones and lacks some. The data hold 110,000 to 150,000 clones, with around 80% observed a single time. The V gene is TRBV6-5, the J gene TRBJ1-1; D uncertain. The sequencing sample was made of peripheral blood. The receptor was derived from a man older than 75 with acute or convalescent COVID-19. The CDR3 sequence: CASIWSTNTEAFF. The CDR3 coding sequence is TGTGCCAGCATTTGGTCTACGAACACTGAAGCTTTCTTT.